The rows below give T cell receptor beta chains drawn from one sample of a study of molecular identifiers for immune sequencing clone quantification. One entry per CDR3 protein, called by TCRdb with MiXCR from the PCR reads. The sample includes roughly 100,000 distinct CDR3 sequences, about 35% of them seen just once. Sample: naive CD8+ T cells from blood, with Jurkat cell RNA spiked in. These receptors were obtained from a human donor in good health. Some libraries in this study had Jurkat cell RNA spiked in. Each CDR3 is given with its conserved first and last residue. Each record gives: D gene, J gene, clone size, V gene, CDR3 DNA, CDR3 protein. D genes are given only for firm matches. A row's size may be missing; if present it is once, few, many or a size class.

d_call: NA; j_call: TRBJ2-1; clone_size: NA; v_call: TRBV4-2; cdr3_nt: TGTGCCAGCAGCCAACTCCGCGGTCCCGAGGACACCTACAATGAGCAGTTCTTC; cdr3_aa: CASSQLRGPEDTYNEQFF
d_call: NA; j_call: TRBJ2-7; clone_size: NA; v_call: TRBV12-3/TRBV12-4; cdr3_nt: TGTGCCAGCAGTTCCACCGGGTTCTACGAGCAGTACTTC; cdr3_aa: CASSSTGFYEQYF
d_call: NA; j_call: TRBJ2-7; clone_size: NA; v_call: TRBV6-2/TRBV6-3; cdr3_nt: TGTGCCTGCAGTTGGAACTACGAGCAGTACTTC; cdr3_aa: CACSWNYEQYF
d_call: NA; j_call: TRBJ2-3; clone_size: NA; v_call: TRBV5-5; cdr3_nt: TGTGCCAGCAGAGCTCAAGGGGGTCGTACAGATACGCAGTATTTT; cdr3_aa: CASRAQGGRTDTQYF
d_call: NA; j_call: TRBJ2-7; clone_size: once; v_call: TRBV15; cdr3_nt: TGTGCCACCAGCAGAGATTCGAGGGACGAGCAGTACTTC; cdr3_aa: CATSRDSRDEQYF
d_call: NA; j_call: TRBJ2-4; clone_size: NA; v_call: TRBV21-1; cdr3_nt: TGTGCCAGCAGACAGGACCCCCAAAACATTCAGTACTTC; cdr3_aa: CASRQDPQNIQYF
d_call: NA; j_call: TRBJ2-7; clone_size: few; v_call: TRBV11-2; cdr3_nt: TGTGCCAGCAGCCTGACAGGCTCCATCTACGAGCAGTACTTC; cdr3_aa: CASSLTGSIYEQYF
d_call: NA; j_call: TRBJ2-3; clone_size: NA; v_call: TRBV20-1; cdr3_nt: TGCAGTGCTAGAACAACTAGCACAGATACGCAGTATTTT; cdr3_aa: CSARTTSTDTQYF
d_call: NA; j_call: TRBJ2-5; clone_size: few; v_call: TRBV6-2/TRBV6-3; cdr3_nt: TGTGCCAGCAGTTACTACTATCGGCCAAAGACCCAGTACTTC; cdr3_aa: CASSYYYRPKTQYF
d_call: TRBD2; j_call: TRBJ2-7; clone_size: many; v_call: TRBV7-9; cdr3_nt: TGTGCCAGCAGCTTAGTACCTAGCGGGAGGGCGGTGAACGAGCAGTACTTC; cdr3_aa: CASSLVPSGRAVNEQYF
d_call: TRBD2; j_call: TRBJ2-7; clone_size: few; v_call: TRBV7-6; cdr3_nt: TGTGCCAGCAGCTTCGCTAGCGGGAGTAGGGGCGAGCAGTACTTC; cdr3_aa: CASSFASGSRGEQYF
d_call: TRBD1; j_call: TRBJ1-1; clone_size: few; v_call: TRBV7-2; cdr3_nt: TGTGCCAGCAGCTTGAGACAGGGACGGAGCACTGAAGCTTTCTTT; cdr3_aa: CASSLRQGRSTEAFF
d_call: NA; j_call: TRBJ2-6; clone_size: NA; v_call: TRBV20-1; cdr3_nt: TGCAGTGCAGACGAGGGGGGGGCTGGGGCCAACGTCCTGACTTTC; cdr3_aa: CSADEGGAGANVLTF
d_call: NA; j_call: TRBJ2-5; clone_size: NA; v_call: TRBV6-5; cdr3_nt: TGTGCCAGCAAACCCATAGGACGGATCCAAGAGACCCAGTACTTC; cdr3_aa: CASKPIGRIQETQYF
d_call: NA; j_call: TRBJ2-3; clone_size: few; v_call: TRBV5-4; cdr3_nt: TGTGCCAGCAGCTTAGGCCAGGCCACAGATACGCAGTATTTT; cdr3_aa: CASSLGQATDTQYF
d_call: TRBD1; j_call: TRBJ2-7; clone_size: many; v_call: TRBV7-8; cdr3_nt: TGTGCCAGCAGCCAAGGGACAGCTACCTACGAGCAGTACTTC; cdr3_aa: CASSQGTATYEQYF
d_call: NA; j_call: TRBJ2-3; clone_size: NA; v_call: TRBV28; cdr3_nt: TGTGCCAGCAGTTTATTGGCAGACGGTAGAAAGGGAGATACGCAGTATTTT; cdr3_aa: CASSLLADGRKGDTQYF
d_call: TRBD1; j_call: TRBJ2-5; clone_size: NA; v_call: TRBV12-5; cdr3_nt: TGTGCTAGTGGTTTGGATCCGGGACAGGGGGCAGAGACCCAGTACTTC; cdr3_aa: CASGLDPGQGAETQYF
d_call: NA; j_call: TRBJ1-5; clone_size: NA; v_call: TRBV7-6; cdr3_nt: TGTGCCAGCAGCGCGAACACATATCAGCCCCAGCATTTT; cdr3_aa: CASSANTYQPQHF
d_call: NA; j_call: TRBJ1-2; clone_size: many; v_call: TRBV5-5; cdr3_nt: TGTGCCAGCAGCCTGTTTAGCCCGAGCACCATCTATGGCTACACCTTC; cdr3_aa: CASSLFSPSTIYGYTF
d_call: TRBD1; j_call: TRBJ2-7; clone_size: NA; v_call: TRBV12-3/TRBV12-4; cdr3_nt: TGTGCCAGCAGTGGGACAGGGAGTTACGAGCAGTACTTC; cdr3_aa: CASSGTGSYEQYF
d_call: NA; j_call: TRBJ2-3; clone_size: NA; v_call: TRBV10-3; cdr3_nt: TGTGCCATCAGTGAGTCGACAAGATACACAGATACGCTGTATTTT; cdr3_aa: CAISESTRYTDTLYF
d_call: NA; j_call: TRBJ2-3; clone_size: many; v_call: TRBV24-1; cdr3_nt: TGTGCCACCAGTGACCCGGGGATCGTTCTCACAGATACGCAGTATTTT; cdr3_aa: CATSDPGIVLTDTQYF
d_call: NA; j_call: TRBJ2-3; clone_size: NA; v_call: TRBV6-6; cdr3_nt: TGTGCCAGCAGTTACACCCGGAGTGGAGATACGCAGTATTTT; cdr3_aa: CASSYTRSGDTQYF
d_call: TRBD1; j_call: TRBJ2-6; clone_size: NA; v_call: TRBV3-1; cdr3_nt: TGTGCCAGCAGCCAGGACAGGGAAGACTCTGGGGCCTACGTCCTGACTTTC; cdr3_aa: CASSQDREDSGAYVLTF
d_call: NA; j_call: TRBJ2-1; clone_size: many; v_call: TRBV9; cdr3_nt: TGTGCCAGCAGCGTAGCGGCAGCCTACAATGAGCAGTTCTTC; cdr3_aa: CASSVAAAYNEQFF
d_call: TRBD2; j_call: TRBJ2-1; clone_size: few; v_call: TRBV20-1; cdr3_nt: TGCAGTGCTAGAGAAGGGACTAGCGGGAGAGTGGAGGAGCAGTTCTTC; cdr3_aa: CSAREGTSGRVEEQFF
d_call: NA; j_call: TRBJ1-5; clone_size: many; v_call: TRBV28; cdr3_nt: TGTGCCAGCAGTTTAGAGTATAGCAATCAGCCCCAGCATTTT; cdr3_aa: CASSLEYSNQPQHF
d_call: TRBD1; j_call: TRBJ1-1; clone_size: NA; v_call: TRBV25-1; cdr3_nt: TGTGCCAGCAGTGAATCTACGACAGGGGGTAGAGCTTTCTTT; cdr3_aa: CASSESTTGGRAFF
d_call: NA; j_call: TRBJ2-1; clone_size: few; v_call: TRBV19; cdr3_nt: TGTGCCAGTATATGGTACAATGAGCAGTTCTTC; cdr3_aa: CASIWYNEQFF